This is a list of T cell receptor beta chains from one sample in a study of blood T cell repertoires in COVID-19. Only in-frame clones appear in the TCRdb table, and some are missing; sequencing was by immunoSEQ multiplex PCR. The sample holds over 100,000 clones; around 87% are singletons and the top ten take more than 5%. The source material was peripheral blood. Every receptor here comes from a woman between 50 and 59 years old with COVID-19, enrolled during active disease. CDR3s include the opening cysteine and the closing phenylalanine or tryptophan. D genes are given only for firm matches. Clone size is shown for a subset of rows, as once, few, many or a class of expanded clone.

j_gene: TRBJ1-5; abundance: .; len: 13; v_gene: TRBV2; d_gene: TRBD1; CDR3aa: CASLEQGNQPQHF; CDR3nt: TGTGCCAGCCTTGAACAGGGGAATCAGCCCCAGCATTTT
j_gene: TRBJ1-6; abundance: .; len: 15; v_gene: TRBV6-5; d_gene: .; CDR3aa: CASSTRSSYNSPLHF; CDR3nt: TGTGCCAGCAGTACAAGGAGCTCCTATAATTCACCCCTCCACTTT
j_gene: TRBJ1-5; abundance: .; len: 13; v_gene: TRBV2; d_gene: .; CDR3aa: CASSAREDQPQHF; CDR3nt: TGTGCCAGCAGTGCGCGGGAAGATCAGCCCCAGCATTTT
j_gene: TRBJ1-1; abundance: .; len: 13; v_gene: TRBV5-1; d_gene: .; CDR3aa: CASRYDMNTEAFF; CDR3nt: TGCGCCAGCCGCTACGACATGAACACTGAAGCTTTCTTT
j_gene: TRBJ2-3; abundance: .; len: 17; v_gene: TRBV4-2; d_gene: TRBD2; CDR3aa: CASSQAPTSGGPDTQYF; CDR3nt: TGTGCCAGCAGCCAAGCTCCCACTAGCGGGGGGCCAGATACGCAGTATTTT
j_gene: TRBJ1-6; abundance: .; len: 15; v_gene: TRBV5-1; d_gene: .; CDR3aa: CASSLDNSYNSPLHF; CDR3nt: TGCGCCAGCAGCTTGGATAACTCCTATAATTCACCCCTCCACTTT
j_gene: TRBJ2-2; abundance: .; len: 15; v_gene: TRBV28; d_gene: TRBD1; CDR3aa: CASKGGGYDTGELFF; CDR3nt: TGTGCCAGCAAAGGGGGCGGGTATGACACCGGGGAGCTGTTTTTT
j_gene: TRBJ2-2; abundance: .; len: 18; v_gene: TRBV5-1; d_gene: .; CDR3aa: CASSSPLNGATNTGELFF; CDR3nt: TGCGCCAGCAGCAGCCCTCTGAATGGGGCGACGAACACCGGGGAGCTGTTTTTT
j_gene: TRBJ2-5; abundance: .; len: 11; v_gene: TRBV12-3/TRBV12-4; d_gene: .; CDR3aa: CASKLGETQYF; CDR3nt: TGTGCCAGCAAGCTTGGAGAGACCCAGTACTTC
j_gene: TRBJ2-1; abundance: .; len: 13; v_gene: TRBV7-9; d_gene: .; CDR3aa: CASSLFGGDEQFF; CDR3nt: TGTGCCAGCAGCTTATTCGGCGGAGATGAGCAGTTCTTC
j_gene: TRBJ2-1; abundance: few; len: 12; v_gene: TRBV12-3/TRBV12-4; d_gene: .; CDR3aa: CASSSRGHEQFF; CDR3nt: TGTGCCAGCAGTTCCAGGGGTCATGAGCAGTTCTTC
j_gene: TRBJ2-7; abundance: .; len: 14; v_gene: TRBV3-1/TRBV3-2; d_gene: .; CDR3aa: CASSRTAGIYEQYF; CDR3nt: TGTGCCAGCAGCCGAACGGCCGGGATCTACGAGCAGTACTTC
j_gene: TRBJ2-1; abundance: .; len: 14; v_gene: TRBV5-8; d_gene: .; CDR3aa: CASSLPGTYVEQFF; CDR3nt: TGTGCCAGCAGCTTACCCGGGACTTATGTTGAGCAGTTCTTC
j_gene: TRBJ1-2; abundance: .; len: 13; v_gene: TRBV25-1; d_gene: .; CDR3aa: CASSEMADYGYTF; CDR3nt: TGTGCCAGCAGTGAAATGGCAGACTATGGCTACACCTTC
j_gene: TRBJ1-3; abundance: .; len: 14; v_gene: TRBV6-1; d_gene: .; CDR3aa: CASSDRVSGNTIYF; CDR3nt: TGTGCCAGCAGTGACAGGGTGTCTGGAAACACCATATATTTT
j_gene: TRBJ1-2; abundance: few; len: 21; v_gene: TRBV21-1; d_gene: .; CDR3aa: CATWLSLSSTPRDSGHYGYTF; CDR3nt: TGTGCCACCTGGCTGAGCCTCAGCAGCACACCTCGGGACTCAGGGCACTATGGCTACACCTTC
j_gene: TRBJ1-1; abundance: .; len: 14; v_gene: TRBV3-1/TRBV3-2; d_gene: .; CDR3aa: CASSEIQGNTEAFF; CDR3nt: TGTGCCAGCAGCGAGATACAGGGGAACACTGAAGCTTTCTTT
j_gene: TRBJ1-2; abundance: once; len: 11; v_gene: TRBV20-1; d_gene: .; CDR3aa: CSALPGTGYTF; CDR3nt: TGCAGTGCTCTTCCGGGAACGGGGTACACCTTC
j_gene: TRBJ2-2; abundance: .; len: 14; v_gene: TRBV5-1; d_gene: .; CDR3aa: CASSYPDITGELFF; CDR3nt: TGCGCCAGCAGCTACCCGGACATCACCGGGGAGCTGTTTTTT
j_gene: TRBJ1-1; abundance: .; len: 14; v_gene: TRBV20-1; d_gene: TRBD1; CDR3aa: CSASGDRGSVEAFF; CDR3nt: TGCAGTGCTAGTGGGGACAGGGGGAGCGTAGAAGCTTTCTTT
j_gene: TRBJ1-3; abundance: .; len: 15; v_gene: TRBV7-6; d_gene: .; CDR3aa: CASSLSEGFGNTIYF; CDR3nt: TGTGCCAGCAGCTTATCAGAGGGATTTGGAAACACCATATATTTT
j_gene: TRBJ2-7; abundance: many; len: 15; v_gene: TRBV27; d_gene: TRBD1; CDR3aa: CASSPGQGAWYEQYF; CDR3nt: TGTGCCAGCAGTCCCGGACAGGGGGCTTGGTACGAGCAGTACTTC
j_gene: TRBJ2-1; abundance: .; len: 14; v_gene: TRBV27; d_gene: .; CDR3aa: CASSQTGGGNEQFF; CDR3nt: TGTGCCAGCAGTCAGACCGGGGGAGGCAATGAGCAGTTCTTC
j_gene: TRBJ2-3; abundance: .; len: 19; v_gene: TRBV15; d_gene: .; CDR3aa: CATSRAGVLRGSDRDTQYF; CDR3nt: TGTGCCACCAGCAGAGCCGGGGTCTTAAGGGGTTCCGACAGGGATACGCAGTATTTT
j_gene: TRBJ2-3; abundance: .; len: 15; v_gene: TRBV27; d_gene: .; CDR3aa: CASSYGGGGTDTQYF; CDR3nt: TGTGCCAGCAGTTACGGGGGCGGGGGAACAGATACGCAGTATTTT
j_gene: TRBJ1-2; abundance: .; len: 14; v_gene: TRBV7-2; d_gene: .; CDR3aa: CASSLRTVRQGYTF; CDR3nt: TGTGCCAGCAGCCTTCGGACAGTCCGCCAAGGCTACACCTTC
j_gene: TRBJ1-2; abundance: .; len: 15; v_gene: TRBV2; d_gene: .; CDR3aa: CASSQGVVGGRGYTF; CDR3nt: TGTGCCAGCAGTCAAGGGGTGGTCGGAGGTCGTGGCTACACCTTC
j_gene: TRBJ2-2; abundance: few; len: 20; v_gene: TRBV4-1; d_gene: TRBD2; CDR3aa: CASSQLGLAGGKPHTGELFF; CDR3nt: TGCGCCAGCAGCCAATTGGGACTAGCGGGGGGAAAACCCCACACCGGGGAGCTGTTTTTT
j_gene: TRBJ1-4; abundance: .; len: 14; v_gene: TRBV3-1/TRBV3-2; d_gene: .; CDR3aa: CASSPPVRNEKLFF; CDR3nt: TGTGCCAGCAGCCCCCCGGTTCGGAATGAAAAACTGTTTTTT
j_gene: TRBJ2-5; abundance: .; len: 12; v_gene: TRBV5-1; d_gene: .; CDR3aa: CASSLAEETQYF; CDR3nt: TGCGCCAGCAGCTTGGCCGAGGAGACCCAGTACTTC
j_gene: TRBJ1-4; abundance: .; len: 15; v_gene: TRBV27; d_gene: .; CDR3aa: CASSLGAGTNEKLFF; CDR3nt: TGTGCCAGCAGTTTAGGGGCAGGAACTAATGAAAAACTGTTTTTT
j_gene: TRBJ1-4; abundance: once; len: 15; v_gene: TRBV5-1; d_gene: TRBD1; CDR3aa: CASSLVGTANEKLFF; CDR3nt: TGCGCCAGCAGCTTGGTGGGGACAGCTAATGAAAAACTGTTTTTT